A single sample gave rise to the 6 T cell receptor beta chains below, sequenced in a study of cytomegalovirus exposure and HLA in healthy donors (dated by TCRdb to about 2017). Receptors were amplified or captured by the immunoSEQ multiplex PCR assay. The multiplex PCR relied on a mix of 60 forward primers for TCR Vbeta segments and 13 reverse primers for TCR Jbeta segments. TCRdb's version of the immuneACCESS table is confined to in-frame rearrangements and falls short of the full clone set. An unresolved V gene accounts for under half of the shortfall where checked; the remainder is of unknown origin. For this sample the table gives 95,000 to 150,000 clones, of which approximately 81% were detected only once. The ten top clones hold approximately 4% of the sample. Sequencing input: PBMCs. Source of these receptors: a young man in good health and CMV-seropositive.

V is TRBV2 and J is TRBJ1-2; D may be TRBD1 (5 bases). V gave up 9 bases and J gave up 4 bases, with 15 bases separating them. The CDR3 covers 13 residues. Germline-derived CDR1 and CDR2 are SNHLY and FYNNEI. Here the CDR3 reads CASEGVTAYGYTF. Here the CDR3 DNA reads TGTGCCAGTGAAGGCGTGACAGCCTATGGCTACACCTTC. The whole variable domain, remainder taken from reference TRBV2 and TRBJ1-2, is EPEVTQTPSHQVTQMGQEVILRCVPISNHLYFYWYRQILGQKVEFLVSFYNNEISEKSEIFDDQFSVERPDGSNFTLKIRSTKLEDSAMYFCASEGVTAYGYTFGSGTRLTVV.

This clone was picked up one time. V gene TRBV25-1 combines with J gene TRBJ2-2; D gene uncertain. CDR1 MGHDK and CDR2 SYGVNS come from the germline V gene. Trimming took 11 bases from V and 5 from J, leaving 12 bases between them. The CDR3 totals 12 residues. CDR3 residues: CAASKLTGELFF. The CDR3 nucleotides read TGTGCCGCAAGCAAGCTGACCGGGGAGCTGTTTTTT.

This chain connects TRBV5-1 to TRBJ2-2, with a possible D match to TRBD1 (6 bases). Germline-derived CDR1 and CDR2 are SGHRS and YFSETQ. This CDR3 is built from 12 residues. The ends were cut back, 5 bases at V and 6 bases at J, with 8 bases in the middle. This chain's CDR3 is CASSPGAGELFF. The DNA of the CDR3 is TGCGCCAGCAGTCCAGGGGCCGGGGAGCTGTTTTTT.

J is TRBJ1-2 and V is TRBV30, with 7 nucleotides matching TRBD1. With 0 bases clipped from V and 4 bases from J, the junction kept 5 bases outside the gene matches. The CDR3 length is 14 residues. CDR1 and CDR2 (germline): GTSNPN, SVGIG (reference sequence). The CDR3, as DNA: TGTGCCTGGAGTGTAAGGGGGCGAATCTATGGCTACACCTTC. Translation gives CAWSVRGRIYGYTF.

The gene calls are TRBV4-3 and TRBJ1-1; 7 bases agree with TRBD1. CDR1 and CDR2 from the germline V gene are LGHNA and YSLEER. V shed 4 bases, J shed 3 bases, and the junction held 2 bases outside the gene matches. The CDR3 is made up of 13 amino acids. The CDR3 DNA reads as TGCGCCAGCAGCCGGGACAGCTACACTGAAGCTTTCTTT. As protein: CASSRDSYTEAFF.

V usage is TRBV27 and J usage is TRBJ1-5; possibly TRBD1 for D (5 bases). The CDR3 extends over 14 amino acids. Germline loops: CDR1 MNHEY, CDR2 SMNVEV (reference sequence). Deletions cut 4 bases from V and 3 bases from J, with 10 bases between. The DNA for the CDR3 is TGTGCCAGCAGTTACAGGCCTCTCAATCAGCCCCAGCATTTT. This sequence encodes CASSYRPLNQPQHF.